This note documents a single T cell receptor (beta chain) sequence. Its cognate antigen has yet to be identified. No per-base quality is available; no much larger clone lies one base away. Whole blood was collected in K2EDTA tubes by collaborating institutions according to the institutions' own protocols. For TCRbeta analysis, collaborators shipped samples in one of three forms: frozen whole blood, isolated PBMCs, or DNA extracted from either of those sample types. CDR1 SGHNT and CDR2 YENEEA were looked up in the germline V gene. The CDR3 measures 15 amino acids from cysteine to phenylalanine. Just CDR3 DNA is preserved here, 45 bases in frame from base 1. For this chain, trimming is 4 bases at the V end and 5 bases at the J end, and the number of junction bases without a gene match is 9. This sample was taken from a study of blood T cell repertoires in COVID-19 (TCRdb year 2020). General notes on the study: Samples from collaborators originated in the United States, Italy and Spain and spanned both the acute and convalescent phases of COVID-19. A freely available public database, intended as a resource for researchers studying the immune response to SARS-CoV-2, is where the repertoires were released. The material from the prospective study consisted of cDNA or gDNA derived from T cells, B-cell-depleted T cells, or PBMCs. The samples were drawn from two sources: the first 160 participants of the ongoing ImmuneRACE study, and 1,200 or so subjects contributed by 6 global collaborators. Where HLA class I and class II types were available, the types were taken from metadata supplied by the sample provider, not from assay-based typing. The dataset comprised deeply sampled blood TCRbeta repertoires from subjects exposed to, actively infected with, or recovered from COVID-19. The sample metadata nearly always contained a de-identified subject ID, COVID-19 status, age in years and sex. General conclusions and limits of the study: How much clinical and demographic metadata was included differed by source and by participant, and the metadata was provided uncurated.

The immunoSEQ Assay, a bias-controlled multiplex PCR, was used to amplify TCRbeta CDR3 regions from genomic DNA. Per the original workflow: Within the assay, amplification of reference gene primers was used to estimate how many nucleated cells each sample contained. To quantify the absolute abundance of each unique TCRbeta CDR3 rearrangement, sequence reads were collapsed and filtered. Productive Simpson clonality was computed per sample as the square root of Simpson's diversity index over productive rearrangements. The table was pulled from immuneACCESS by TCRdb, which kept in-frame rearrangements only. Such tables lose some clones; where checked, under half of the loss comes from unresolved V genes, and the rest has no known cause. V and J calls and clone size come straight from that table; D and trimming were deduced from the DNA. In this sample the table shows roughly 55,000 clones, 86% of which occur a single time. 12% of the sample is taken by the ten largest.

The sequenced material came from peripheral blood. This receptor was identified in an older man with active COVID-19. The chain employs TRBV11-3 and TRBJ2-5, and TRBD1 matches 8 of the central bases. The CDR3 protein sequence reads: CASSSGQGGSETQYF. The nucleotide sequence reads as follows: TGTGCCAGCAGCTCCGGACAGGGAGGTAGCGAGACCCAGTACTTC.